These 9 T cell receptor beta chains were sequenced from one sample in a study of T cell responses to AZD1222 COVID-19 vaccine. The repertoire was sequenced with immunoSEQ multiplex PCR; TCRdb's copy has only in-frame clones and lacks some. The table lists 150,000 to 200,000 clones, roughly 92% of them singletons, with roughly 1.2% in the top ten. This specimen was peripheral blood, taken 28 days after the second AZD1222 dose. These receptors all stem from an adult who received the AZD1222 COVID-19 vaccine.

The genes are TRBV3-1 (or the pseudogene TRBV3-2) and TRBJ1-6, with D perhaps matching TRBD1 (6 bases). Trimming cost V 0 bases and J 14 bases, with 23 bases left between them. The CDR3 is 17 amino acids. CDR1 and CDR2 from the germline V gene are LGHDT and YNNKEL (reference sequence). CDR3 coding DNA: TGTGCCAGCAGCCAAGATTATGGGGGGCCGAGGGTGGTGACCCTCCACTTT. Amino acids: CASSQDYGGPRVVTLHF.

The J gene is TRBJ1-1, the V gene TRBV7-8, with D tentatively TRBD1 (5 bases). CDR3 length: 14 amino acids. V was shortened by 6 bases and J by 3 bases, with 14 bases between the two germline ends. Germline CDR1 and CDR2: SGHVS and FQNEAQ. CDR3 region: CASRDYGGDTEAFF. CDR3 nucleotides: TGTGCCAGCAGGGACTATGGGGGTGACACTGAAGCTTTCTTT. The full variable domain, with the rest looked up from reference TRBV7-8 and TRBJ1-1, is GAGVSQSPRYKVAKRGQDVALRCDPISGHVSLFWYQQALGQGPEFLTYFQNEAQLDKSGLPSDRFFAERPEGSVSTLKIQRTQQEDSAVYLCASRDYGGDTEAFFGQGTRLTVV.

V gene TRBV7-2 combines with J gene TRBJ2-7; the match to TRBD2 covers 8 bases. V trimming: 5 bases; J trimming: 0 bases; junction bases outside the gene matches: 6. This CDR3 has 15 amino acids. Germline V lookup: CDR1 SGHTA, CDR2 FQGNSA. CDR3 in amino acids: CASSLSGVNSYEQYF. As DNA, the CDR3 is TGTGCCAGCAGCCTTAGCGGGGTGAACTCCTACGAGCAGTACTTC.

The J gene is TRBJ1-5, the V gene TRBV6-6; 9 nucleotides line up with TRBD1. The CDR3 is 17 amino acids. Germline lookup yields CDR1 MNHNY and CDR2 SVGAGI (reference sequence). V lost 5 bases and J lost 0; bases outside the gene matches: 8. The CDR3 protein is CASSQTGGTFSNQPQHF. CDR3 in DNA: TGTGCCAGCAGTCAGACAGGGGGGACCTTTAGCAATCAGCCCCAGCATTTT.

The chain uses TRBV5-4 and TRBJ2-3; a weak D match, TRBD2 (5 bases). This CDR3 is 15 amino acids long. Germline V gives CDR1 SGHNT, CDR2 YYREEE (reference sequence). Trimming stripped 5 bases from V and 0 bases from J, with 13 bases between. The CDR3 bases are TGTGCCAGCAGAAACCAGCGGTCTAGCACAGATACGCAGTATTTT. Translating it yields CASRNQRSSTDTQYF.

This clone was counted once. V gene TRBV29-1 combines with J gene TRBJ1-2; a possible D gene is TRBD1 (5 bases). Germline V gene sequence: CDR1 SQVTM, CDR2 ANQGSEA. V shed 0 bases and J shed 0 bases, with 11 bases lying between them. This CDR3 contains 15 residues. The CDR3 reads CSVEEGPATNYGYTF. CDR3 nucleotides: TGCAGCGTTGAAGAGGGGCCGGCCACTAACTATGGCTACACCTTC.

J is TRBJ1-6 and V is TRBV19; possible D gene TRBD1, 6 bases. The germline V and J ends were trimmed by 6 bases and 7 bases, with 22 bases remaining between them. Germline V lookup: CDR1 LNHDA, CDR2 SQIVND (reference sequence). CDR3 length equals 17 residues. In DNA, the CDR3 is TGTGCCAGTAGCGGGGGCAGGGTTGTCTCACGGAATTCACCCCTCCACTTT. As protein: CASSGGRVVSRNSPLHF.

The chain joins TRBV9 to TRBJ1-6; 7 nucleotides match TRBD1. V trimming: 4 bases; J trimming: 5 bases; junction bases outside the gene matches: 6. CDR1 SGDLS and CDR2 YYNGEE come from the germline V gene. CDR3 length: 15 residues. The CDR3 loop is CASSPGTANNSPLHF. The DNA of the CDR3 is TGTGCCAGCAGCCCTGGGACAGCAAATAATTCACCCCTCCACTTT. Drawing the rest from reference TRBV9 and TRBJ1-6, the complete variable domain is DSGVTQTPKHLITATGQRVTLRCSPRSGDLSVYWYQQSLDQGLQFLIQYYNGEERAKGNILERFSAQQFPDLHSELNLSSLELGDSALYFCASSPGTANNSPLHFGNGTRLTVT.

The V and J genes are TRBV20-1 and TRBJ2-7; no clear D gene. The V end lost 3 bases, the J end lost 6 bases, and 15 bases lay between the germline ends. This CDR3 contains 13 residues. Germline V gives CDR1 DFQATT, CDR2 SNEGSKA (reference sequence). The CDR3 sequence is CSASHPLGGEQYF. CDR3 DNA sequence: TGCAGTGCTAGTCACCCGTTGGGCGGCGAGCAGTACTTC.